Listed here are 16 T cell receptor beta chains from one sample, sequenced in a study of blood T cell repertoires in COVID-19. The table came from immunoSEQ multiplex PCR; TCRdb's copy has only in-frame clones and leaves some out. The sample records about 490,000 clones, approximately 85% being singletons. The sample taken for sequencing was peripheral blood. Source of these receptors: a human donor in a cohort sampled during active COVID-19.

V gene TRBV4-3 combines with J gene TRBJ2-7; the D gene is possibly TRBD2 (6 bases). Germline loops: CDR1 LGHNA, CDR2 YSLEER. The CDR3 is made up of 16 amino acids. V lost 4 bases and J lost 2, with 18 bases in between. The CDR3 DNA is TGCGCCAGCAGCCCGGGACTGACGTCTGCAGCCTACGAGCAGTACTTC. Translating it yields CASSPGLTSAAYEQYF.

The chain couples TRBV7-9 to TRBJ2-3, with 7 bases fitting TRBD1. Germline V gives CDR1 SEHNR, CDR2 FQNEAQ (reference sequence). The CDR3 is 14 residues long. V was pared by 6 bases and J by 6 bases, with 9 bases of the junction left unmatched. The CDR3 reads CASSQGQAWDTQYF. CDR3 DNA: TGTGCCAGCAGTCAAGGACAGGCCTGGGATACGCAGTATTTT.

V is TRBV19 and J is TRBJ1-1; a possible D gene is TRBD1 (6 bases). CDR1 and CDR2 from the germline V gene are LNHDA and SQIVND (reference sequence). V lost 10 bases to trimming and J lost 1 base, with 10 bases between them. The CDR3 runs 12 residues. CDR3 bases: TGTGCCACCCTGGACAGGAACACTGAAGCTTTCTTT. Its protein is CATLDRNTEAFF.

The rearrangement joins TRBV24-1 to TRBJ1-4; D gene unclear. The CDR3 covers 12 residues. Germline V CDR1 and CDR2: KGHDR, SFDVKD. V was pared by 5 bases and J by 8 bases, with 8 bases between. CDR3 loop: CATSVDGEKLFF. The CDR3 region has the DNA TGTGCCACCAGTGTCGATGGCGAAAAACTGTTTTTT.

This chain uses TRBV4-2 with TRBJ1-3; D gene uncertain. V lost 0 bases, J lost 0 bases, and 12 bases lay in between. CDR1 and CDR2 from the germline V gene are LGHNA and YNFKEQ. The CDR3 loop spans 17 amino acids. CDR3 DNA: TGTGCCAGCAGCCAAGATCTCTCCGTCCTCTCTGGAAACACCATATATTTT. As protein: CASSQDLSVLSGNTIYF.

This rearrangement joins TRBV9 to TRBJ2-7; D is undetermined. There are 13 residues in the CDR3. Trimming removed 4 bases from V and 0 bases from J, with 8 bases in between. Germline CDR1 is SGDLS and CDR2 is YYNGEE. CDR3 nucleotides: TGTGCCAGCAGCCCAGACAACTCCTACGAGCAGTACTTC. Protein product: CASSPDNSYEQYF.

This chain connects TRBV12-3 or TRBV12-4 to TRBJ1-5; D uncertain. This CDR3 contains 13 residues. Trimming left V 2 bases short and J 2 bases short, with 4 bases between. The CDR3 here is CASSLLGNQPQHF. In DNA, the CDR3 is TGTGCCAGCAGTTTACTTGGCAATCAGCCCCAGCATTTT.

The genes are TRBV6-4 and TRBJ2-2, with D hard to call. The CDR3 runs to 14 residues. Trimming left V 5 bases short and J 0 bases short, with 7 bases between. Germline CDR1 reads MRHNA; CDR2 reads SNTAGT. For the CDR3, the DNA is TGTGCCAGCAGTCCTACGCCGAACACCGGGGAGCTGTTTTTT. Encoded protein: CASSPTPNTGELFF.

The CDR3 spells CASSQESSGSLYNEQFF. CDR3 nucleotides: TGCGCCAGCAGCCAAGAGTCTAGCGGCTCCTTATACAATGAGCAGTTCTTC. The chain has TRBV4-1 and TRBJ2-1; 7 bases match TRBD2. The CDR3 has 17 residues. In germline, CDR1 is MGHRA, CDR2 YSYEKL. Trimming cost V 0 bases and J 4 bases; bases outside gene matches: 9.

The DNA of the CDR3 is TGTGCCAGCACACTCGCAGCGGGAGCCACAGATACGCAGTATTTT. Translating it yields CASTLAAGATDTQYF. V gene TRBV4-2 combines with J gene TRBJ2-3; 8 bases are a match to TRBD2. This CDR3 is built from 15 residues. Germline V gene data show CDR1 as LGHNA and CDR2 as YNFKEQ. Trimming took 7 bases from V and 2 from J; bases not matched to a gene: 8.

The chain links TRBV5-4 to TRBJ2-5; 9 bases agree with TRBD1. CDR1 is SGHNT and CDR2 is YYREEE in the germline V gene (reference sequence). Unmatched junction bases numbered 6, after V lost 0 bases and J lost 6 bases. The CDR3 is 15 amino acids. The CDR3 reads CASSLGATGGQTQYF. The CDR3 DNA reads TGTGCCAGCAGCTTGGGGGCGACAGGGGGGCAGACCCAGTACTTC.

This clone came up once. The rearrangement uses TRBV30 and TRBJ1-1; 9 positions agree with TRBD1. Germline assignment: CDR1 GTSNPN and CDR2 SVGIG (reference sequence). V was pared by 3 bases and J by 3 bases, with 8 bases of the junction left unmatched. The CDR3 contains 15 residues. The CDR3 nucleotides read TGTGCCTGGAGGCCGGGGACAGGGTGGCACACTGAAGCTTTCTTT. Its protein is CAWRPGTGWHTEAFF.

This sequence joins TRBV28 and TRBJ1-6, with D uncertain. Germline lookup yields CDR1 MDHEN and CDR2 SYDVKM. The CDR3 has 15 residues. V was trimmed by 6 bases and J by 5 bases, leaving 14 bases between them. CDR3 amino acids: CASRSGLRDNSPLHF. The CDR3 coding sequence is TGTGCCAGCAGATCAGGACTTAGAGATAATTCACCCCTCCACTTT.

V usage is TRBV28 and J usage is TRBJ1-2, with no clear D. CDR1 and CDR2 (germline): MDHEN, SYDVKM. The length of the CDR3 is 15 residues. Trimming took 2 bases from V and 7 from J, leaving 17 bases between them. CDR3 in DNA: TGTGCCAGCAGTTTAAGGTCGAGGTGGGGAGGTGGCTACACCTTC. It is translated as CASSLRSRWGGGYTF.

This clone has just one count. The chain is built from TRBV7-9 and TRBJ2-5, with D maybe TRBD1 (5 bases). V was shortened by 5 bases and J by 1 base, with 11 bases between the two germline ends. The CDR3 loop spans 14 amino acids. CDR1 is SEHNR, CDR2 FQNEAQ, per germline (reference sequence). The CDR3 DNA reads TGTGCCAGCAGCCAACAGGACCTCCAAGAGACCCAGTACTTC. It specifies CASSQQDLQETQYF.

J is TRBJ1-4 and V is TRBV5-6; D is ambiguous. The germline V gene encodes CDR1 SGHDT and CDR2 YYEEEE. The V gene lost 0 bases and the J gene lost 13 bases, with 13 bases spanning the gap. This CDR3 comprises 13 residues. The DNA of the CDR3 is TGTGCCAGCAGCTTGGCCGGAGCGGAACGACTGTTTTTT. It translates to CASSLAGAERLFF. The whole variable domain, remainder taken from reference TRBV5-6 and TRBJ1-4, is DAGVTQSPTHLIKTRGQQVTLRCSPKSGHDTVSWYQQALGQGPQFIFQYYEEEERQRGNFPDRFSGHQFPNYSSELNVNALLLGDSALYLCASSLAGAERLFFGSGTQLSVL.